The T cell receptor beta chain under discussion was sequenced for a study of shared clonotypes between healthy human individuals. Study-level information: The study used three CD4 naive, three CD4 memory, two CD8 naive and one CD8 memory plate per donor. Broader study findings: A handful of donors shared roughly 5% of their naive CD4 clonotypes.

At deep level, the assay was performed. Method: immunoSEQ multiplex PCR; TCRdb's copy keeps in-frame clones and lacks some. There are 1,400,000 or so clones in the sample; approximately 98.5% occur only once, and approximately 0.38% lies in the top ten. Details on this clone: Its antigen is unknown.

Looked up from germline, CDR1 is SEHNR and CDR2 is FQNEAQ (reference sequence). J lost 3 bases, V lost 4 bases, and 10 bases had no gene match. The CDR3 runs to 17 residues. Sequencing input: naive CD4+ T cells sorted from blood. Subset here: CD45RA+ positively selected. The source is a man aged 30 to 39 in good health. This chain links TRBV7-9 with TRBJ2-3; 10 bases line up with TRBD2. The CDR3 sequence: CASSSGSLAGVTDTQYF. DNA of the CDR3: TGTGCCAGCAGCTCCGGGAGCCTAGCGGGAGTGACAGATACGCAGTATTTT. The whole variable domain, filled in from reference TRBV7-9 and TRBJ2-3, reads DTGVSQNPRHKITKRGQNVTFRCDPISEHNRLYWYRQTLGQGPEFLTYFQNEAQLEKSRLLSDRFSAERPKGSFSTLEIQRTEQGDSAMYLCASSSGSLAGVTDTQYFGPGTRLTVL.